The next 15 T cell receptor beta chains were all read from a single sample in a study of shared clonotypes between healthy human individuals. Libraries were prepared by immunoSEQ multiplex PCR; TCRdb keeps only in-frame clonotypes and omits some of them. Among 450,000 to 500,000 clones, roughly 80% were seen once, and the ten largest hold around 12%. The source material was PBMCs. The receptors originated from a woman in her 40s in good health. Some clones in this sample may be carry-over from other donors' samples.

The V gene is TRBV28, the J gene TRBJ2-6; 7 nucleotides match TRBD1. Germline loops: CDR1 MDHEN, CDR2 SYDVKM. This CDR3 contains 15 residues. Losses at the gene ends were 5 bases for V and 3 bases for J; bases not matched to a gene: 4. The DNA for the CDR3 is TGTGCCAGCAGTCAGACAGGGTTTGGGGCCAACGTCCTGACTTTC. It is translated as CASSQTGFGANVLTF. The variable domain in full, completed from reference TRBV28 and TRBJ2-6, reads DVKVTQSSRYLVKRTGEKVFLECVQDMDHENMFWYRQDPGLGLRLIYFSYDVKMKEKGDIPEGYSVSREKKERFSLILESASTNQTSMYLCASSQTGFGANVLTFGAGSRLTVL.

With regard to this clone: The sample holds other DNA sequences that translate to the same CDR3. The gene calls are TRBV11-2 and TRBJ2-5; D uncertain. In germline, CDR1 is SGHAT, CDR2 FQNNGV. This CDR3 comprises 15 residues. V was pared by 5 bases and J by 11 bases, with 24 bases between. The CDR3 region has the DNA TGTGCCAGCAGCGCGATTCAAGGTGGGGTAGGTGAGCAGTACTTC. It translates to CASSAIQGGVGEQYF.

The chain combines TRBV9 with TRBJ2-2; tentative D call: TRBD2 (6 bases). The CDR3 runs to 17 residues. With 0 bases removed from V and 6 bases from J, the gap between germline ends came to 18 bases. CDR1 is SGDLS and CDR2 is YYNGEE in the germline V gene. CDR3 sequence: CASSVAGGGSGAGELFF. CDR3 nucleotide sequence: TGTGCCAGCAGCGTAGCCGGTGGGGGGAGCGGAGCCGGGGAGCTGTTTTTT. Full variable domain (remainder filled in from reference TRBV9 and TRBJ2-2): DSGVTQTPKHLITATGQRVTLRCSPRSGDLSVYWYQQSLDQGLQFLIQYYNGEERAKGNILERFSAQQFPDLHSELNLSSLELGDSALYFCASSVAGGGSGAGELFFGEGSRLTVL.

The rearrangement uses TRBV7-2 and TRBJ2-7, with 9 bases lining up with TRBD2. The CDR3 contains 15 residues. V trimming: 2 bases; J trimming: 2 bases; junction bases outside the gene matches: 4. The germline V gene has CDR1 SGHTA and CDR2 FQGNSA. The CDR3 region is CASSLRLAEPYEQYF. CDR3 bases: TGTGCCAGCAGCTTACGACTAGCGGAACCCTACGAGCAGTACTTC.

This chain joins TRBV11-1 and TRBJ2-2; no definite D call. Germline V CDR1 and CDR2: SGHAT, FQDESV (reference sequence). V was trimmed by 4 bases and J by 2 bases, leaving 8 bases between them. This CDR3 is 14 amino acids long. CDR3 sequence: CASSSDGNTGELFF. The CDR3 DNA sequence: TGTGCCAGCAGCTCGGACGGAAACACCGGGGAGCTGTTTTTT.

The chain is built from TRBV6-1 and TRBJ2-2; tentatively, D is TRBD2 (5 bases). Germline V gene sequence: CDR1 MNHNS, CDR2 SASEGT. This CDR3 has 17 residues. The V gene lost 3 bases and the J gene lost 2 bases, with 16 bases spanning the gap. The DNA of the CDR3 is TGTGCCAGCAGTGATCCGTACGGGAACCACAACACCGGGGAGCTGTTTTTT. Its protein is CASSDPYGNHNTGELFF.

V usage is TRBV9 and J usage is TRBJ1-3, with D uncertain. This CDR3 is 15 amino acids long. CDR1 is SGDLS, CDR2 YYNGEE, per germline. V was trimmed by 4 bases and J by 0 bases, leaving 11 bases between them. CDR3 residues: CASSPTASSGNTIYF. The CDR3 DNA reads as TGTGCCAGCAGCCCGACTGCGAGCTCTGGAAACACCATATATTTT.

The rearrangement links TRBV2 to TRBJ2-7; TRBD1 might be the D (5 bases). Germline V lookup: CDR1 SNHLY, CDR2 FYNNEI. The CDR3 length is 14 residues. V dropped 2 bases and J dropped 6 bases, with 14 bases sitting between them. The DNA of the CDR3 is TGTGCCAGCAGTGAATTTGTCAGGGATGGCGAGCAGTACTTC. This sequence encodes CASSEFVRDGEQYF.

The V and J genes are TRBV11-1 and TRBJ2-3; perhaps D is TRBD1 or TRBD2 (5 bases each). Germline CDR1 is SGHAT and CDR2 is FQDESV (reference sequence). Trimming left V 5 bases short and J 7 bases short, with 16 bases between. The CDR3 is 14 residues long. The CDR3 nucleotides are TGTGCCAGCAGCGAGTACCGTGGGGGAAATACGCAGTATTTT. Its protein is CASSEYRGGNTQYF.

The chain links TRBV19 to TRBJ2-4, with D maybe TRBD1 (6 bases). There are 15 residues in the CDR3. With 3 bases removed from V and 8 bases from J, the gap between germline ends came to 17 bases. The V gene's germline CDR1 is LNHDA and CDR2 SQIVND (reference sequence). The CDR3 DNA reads TGTGCCAGTAGTATGGGGGTCGGACAGTGGGACATTCAGTACTTC. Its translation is CASSMGVGQWDIQYF.

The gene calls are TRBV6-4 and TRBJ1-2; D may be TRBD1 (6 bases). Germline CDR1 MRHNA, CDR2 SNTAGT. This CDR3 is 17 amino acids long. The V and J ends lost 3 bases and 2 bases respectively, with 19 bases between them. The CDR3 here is CASSERSGAEWNYGYTF. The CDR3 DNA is TGTGCCAGCAGTGAGCGCTCGGGGGCGGAATGGAACTATGGCTACACCTTC.

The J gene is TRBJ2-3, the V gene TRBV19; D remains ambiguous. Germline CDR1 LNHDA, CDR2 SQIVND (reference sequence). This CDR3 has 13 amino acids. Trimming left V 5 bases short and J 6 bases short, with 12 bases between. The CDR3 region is CASSPNGGDTQYF. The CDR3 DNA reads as TGTGCCAGTAGTCCCAATGGTGGGGATACGCAGTATTTT.

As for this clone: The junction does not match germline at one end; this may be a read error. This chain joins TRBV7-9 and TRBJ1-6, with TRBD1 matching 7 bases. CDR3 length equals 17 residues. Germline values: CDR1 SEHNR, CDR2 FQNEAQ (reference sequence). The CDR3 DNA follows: TGCGCCAGCAGCCAAGGAATAGCCAGGGGGGCTAATTCACCCCTCCACTTT. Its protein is CASSQGIARGANSPLHF. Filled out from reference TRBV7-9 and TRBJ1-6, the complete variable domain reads DTGVSQNPRHKITKRGQNVTFRCDPISEHNRLYWYRQTLGQGPEFLTYFQNEAQLEKSRLLSDRFSAERPKGSFSTLEIQRTEQGDSAMYLCASSQGIARGANSPLHFGNGTRLTVT.

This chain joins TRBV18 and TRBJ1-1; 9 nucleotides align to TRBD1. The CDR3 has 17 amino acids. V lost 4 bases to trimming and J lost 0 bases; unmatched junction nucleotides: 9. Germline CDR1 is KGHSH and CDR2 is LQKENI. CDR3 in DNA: TGTGCCAGCTCACAGGGACAGGGCCCAGGTATGAACACTGAAGCTTTCTTT. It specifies CASSQGQGPGMNTEAFF. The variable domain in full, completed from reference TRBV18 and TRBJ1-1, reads NAGVMQNPRHLVRRRGQEARLRCSPMKGHSHVYWYRQLPEEGLKFMVYLQKENIIDESGMPKERFSAEFPKEGPSILRIQQVVRGDSAAYFCASSQGQGPGMNTEAFFGQGTRLTVV.

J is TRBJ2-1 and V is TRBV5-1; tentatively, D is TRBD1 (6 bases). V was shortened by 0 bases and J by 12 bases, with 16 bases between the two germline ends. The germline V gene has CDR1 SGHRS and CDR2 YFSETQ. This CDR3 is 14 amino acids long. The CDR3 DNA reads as TGCGCCAGCAGCTTGGCACCCTCACAGGGATGGCAGTTCTTC. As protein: CASSLAPSQGWQFF.